These T cell receptor beta chains were read from a single sample in a study of cytomegalovirus exposure and HLA in healthy donors. Measured with immunoSEQ multiplex PCR; TCRdb has only the in-frame clones, and not every one. Here the sample spans nearly 200,000 clones, 65% to 90% being singletons. Sequencing was performed on PBMCs. The receptors were sampled from a woman in her twenties or thirties in good health and CMV-seropositive. Both conserved end residues are part of each CDR3. Each record gives: J gene, D gene, V gene, clone size, CDR3 DNA, CDR3 protein. A D gene is named only where the DNA matches it firmly. For some rows the clone size is stated as once, few or many, or as a class when expanded; others skip it.

TRBJ2-1 | NA | TRBV5-1 | once | TGCGCCAGCAGCGCCGGACAAATTTACAATGAGCAGTTCTTC | CASSAGQIYNEQFF
TRBJ2-1 | TRBD2 | TRBV7-9 | NA | TGTGCCAGCAGTTCCAAAACTAGCGGGTCCTACAATGAGCAGTTCTTC | CASSSKTSGSYNEQFF
TRBJ1-5 | TRBD1 | TRBV7-9 | many | TGTGCCAGCAGCCTCACAGGGGATCAGCCCCAGCATTTT | CASSLTGDQPQHF
TRBJ1-5 | NA | TRBV18 | NA | TGTGCCAGCTCACCACTAAGACGGCAGGGGATAGGGCAGCCCCAGCATTTT | CASSPLRRQGIGQPQHF
TRBJ2-7 | NA | TRBV19 | NA | TGTGCCAGTAGTCCCGGGACAAATAATATACGCGAGCAGTACTTC | CASSPGTNNIREQYF
TRBJ1-2 | NA | TRBV5-1 | NA | TGCGCCAGCAGCTTGGCCCGGGATACGGGTGGCTACACCTTC | CASSLARDTGGYTF
TRBJ2-7 | NA | TRBV25-1 | NA | TGTGCCAGCAGGGACAATGGCTACGAGCAGTACTTC | CASRDNGYEQYF
TRBJ1-5 | NA | TRBV2 | few | TGTGCCAGCAGTGGTGAGCTCCAGCCCCAGCATTTT | CASSGELQPQHF
TRBJ2-7 | NA | TRBV19 | NA | TGTGCCAGTAGCGCGGGCAGGACTTACGAGCAGTACTTC | CASSAGRTYEQYF
TRBJ1-1 | TRBD1 | TRBV2 | NA | TGTGCCAGCAGTGAAGCCACTCCGGGACAGGGGGCCACTGAAGCTTTCTTT | CASSEATPGQGATEAFF
TRBJ2-1 | TRBD2 | TRBV5-1 | NA | TGCGCCAGCAGCAGAAGACTAGCGGGAGGTCCCTCCTACAATGAGCAGTTCTTC | CASSRRLAGGPSYNEQFF
TRBJ2-3 | TRBD2 | TRBV5-1 | NA | TGCGCCAGCTCTACCCTAGCGGGAGATACGCAGTATTTT | CASSTLAGDTQYF
TRBJ2-1 | TRBD2 | TRBV9 | NA | TGTGCCAGCAGCGTAGGACTAGCAGAGTACAATGAGCAGTTCTTC | CASSVGLAEYNEQFF